Listed below are T cell receptor beta chains from one sample, sequenced in a study of cytomegalovirus exposure and HLA in healthy donors. Libraries were prepared by immunoSEQ multiplex PCR; TCRdb keeps only in-frame clonotypes and omits some of them. The sample lists 170,000 or so clones, roughly 78% occurring once. Source material: PBMCs. The source of these receptors is a woman aged 40-49 years in good health and CMV-seronegative. CDR3s include the opening cysteine and the closing phenylalanine or tryptophan. A D gene is named only where the DNA matches it firmly. The size field is filled for only some rows; it gives once, few, many or a size class.

V gene,D gene,J gene,clone size,CDR3 DNA,CDR3 protein
TRBV19,-,TRBJ1-5,-,TGTGCCAGTAGTATAGGGGGGACTGCAAGGCAGCCCCAGCATTTT,CASSIGGTARQPQHF
TRBV27,TRBD1,TRBJ1-2,few,TGTGCCAGCAGTAGAGAAGGGGGCGCAGGGGGCTACACCTTC,CASSREGGAGGYTF
TRBV6-6,TRBD1,TRBJ1-5,few,TGTGCCAGCACCCCCAGGACAGGGTATACTCAGCCCCAGCATTTT,CASTPRTGYTQPQHF
TRBV4-1,-,TRBJ2-3,-,TGCGCCAGCAGCCAAGATCCCGGGGTAGGGGATACGCAGTATTTT,CASSQDPGVGDTQYF
TRBV13,TRBD2,TRBJ2-3,-,TGTGCCAGCCGCGGGCTAGCGGGAGGAGGGAGCACAGATACGCAGTATTTT,CASRGLAGGGSTDTQYF
TRBV5-5,TRBD1,TRBJ1-2,-,TGTGCCAGCAGCTTGGGGACAGGGGGCTATGGCTACACCTTC,CASSLGTGGYGYTF
TRBV28,TRBD1,TRBJ2-1,-,TGTGCCAGCACCCTGACAGGGGGCAATGAGCAGTTCTTC,CASTLTGGNEQFF
TRBV7-2,-,TRBJ1-2,-,TGTGCCAGCAGTACGGCAGGGTATAATGGCTACACCTTC,CASSTAGYNGYTF
TRBV5-6,TRBD1,TRBJ1-1,-,TGTGCCAGCAGCTTTCGGACAGGGACGAGATCCTGTGGAGCTTTCTTT,CASSFRTGTRSCGAFF
TRBV15,TRBD1,TRBJ1-5,-,TGTGCCACCAGCTCTCCGGGACAGGACCTTTATAGCAATCAGCCCCAGCATTTT,CATSSPGQDLYSNQPQHF
TRBV19,TRBD1,TRBJ2-6,-,TGTGCCAGTAGTATGGGGGGACAGGGGCACCCCAACTCTGGGGCCAACGTCCTGACTTTC,CASSMGGQGHPNSGANVLTF
TRBV5-4,-,TRBJ1-1,few,TGTGCCAGCAGCTTCGTTGTTGGACAGCAAGCTTTCTTT,CASSFVVGQQAFF
TRBV5-1,-,TRBJ2-3,-,TGCGCCAGCAGCTTGGCTAATCCTATCACAGATACGCAGTATTTT,CASSLANPITDTQYF
TRBV19,-,TRBJ1-5,-,TGTGCCAGTAGTGAATTTCGAGGAGACCAATCAGCCCAGCATTTT,CASSEFRGDQSAQHF
TRBV6-6,TRBD1,TRBJ1-2,few,TGTGCCAGCAGTAAGGGGCGGGACAGGGTTAACTATGGCTACACCTTC,CASSKGRDRVNYGYTF
TRBV5-1,-,TRBJ2-3,-,TGCGCCAGCAGCTTGGCGGGTTTACTGACCACAGATACGCAGTATTTT,CASSLAGLLTTDTQYF
TRBV27,-,TRBJ2-5,-,TGTGCCAGCAGTTTAGATCCTCTTGGCAGGGAAGAGACCCAGTACTTC,CASSLDPLGREETQYF
TRBV14,-,TRBJ1-2,few,TGTGCCAGCAGTACAGGCCCCCCGGGTGGCTACACCTTC,CASSTGPPGGYTF
TRBV7-2,-,TRBJ2-3,-,TGTGCCAGCAGCTTAGTGGCAGGGAGCACAGATACGCAGTATTTT,CASSLVAGSTDTQYF
TRBV27,-,TRBJ2-1,-,TGTGCCAGCAGTTCCTACGAGGGAGTGGGCTACAATGAGCAGTTCTTC,CASSSYEGVGYNEQFF
TRBV7-9,-,TRBJ2-3,-,TGTGCCAGCAGCTTTGATAGCGGAACAGATACGCAGTATTTT,CASSFDSGTDTQYF
TRBV30,-,TRBJ1-2,-,TGTGCCTGGAGTGTACAAGGAGGAGGCTACACCTTC,CAWSVQGGGYTF
TRBV11-3,-,TRBJ2-2,-,TGTGCCAGCAGCTTAGAGAGGGCCGGGGAGCTGTTTTTT,CASSLERAGELFF
TRBV7-2,TRBD1,TRBJ1-1,-,TGTGCCAGCAGCTTAGCTTGGACAGGGGGAGTCACTGAAGCTTTCTTT,CASSLAWTGGVTEAFF
TRBV4-1,TRBD2,TRBJ2-7,-,TGCGCCAGCAGCCTCATGGGGGGGGTTTCAACCTACGAGCAGTACTTC,CASSLMGGVSTYEQYF
TRBV7-2,-,TRBJ2-3,-,TGTGCCAGCAGCTCCGGAACAGGGCGTGGAGATACGCAGTATTTT,CASSSGTGRGDTQYF
TRBV7-8,TRBD2,TRBJ2-1,few,TGTGCCAGCAGCTTTCTAGCGGGCCAGGATGAGCAGTTCTTC,CASSFLAGQDEQFF
TRBV7-6,-,TRBJ2-5,-,TGTGCCAGCAGCTCGACAGGCCCGGGGACCCAGTACTTC,CASSSTGPGTQYF
TRBV7-9,TRBD2,TRBJ2-7,-,TGTGCCAGCAGCTTAGATCGGACTAGCGGGCCCTACGAGCAGTACTTC,CASSLDRTSGPYEQYF
TRBV28,TRBD1,TRBJ2-7,-,TGTGCCAGCCATGCACCGGGACAGGGGGACTACGAGCAGTACTTC,CASHAPGQGDYEQYF